This section outlines one T cell receptor beta chain sequence together with its context. A junction boundary mismatches the germline segment, possibly from a read error. This record comes from a study of read filtering for tumor transcriptome and immune sequencing. The library was built from approximately 400 ng RNA with molecular barcoded adaptors for alpha/delta and beta/gamma chains. TCRdb used MiXCR to reprocess the reads, holding one entry per CDR3 protein. Of approximately 40,000 distinct CDR3 sequences in the sample, around 15% are singletons; the top ten hold roughly 18%. This CDR3 is built from 15 residues. Germline lookup yields CDR1 MDHEN and CDR2 SYDVKM.

Sequenced material: a population of CD138-negative cells sorted from bone marrow. The receptor was isolated from a donor aged 40 or over with multiple myeloma. V usage is TRBV28 and J usage is TRBJ2-2, with D maybe TRBD2 (6 bases). Here the CDR3 reads CVSSTIRGNTGELFF. The CDR3 bases are TGTGTCAGCAGTACAATTCGGGGGAATACCGGGGAGCTGTTTTTT.